This TCR beta chain derives from a study of siplizumab effects on memory and regulatory T cells. General study points: Siplizumab significantly reduced alloreactive sequences traceable to unstimulated CD4+ memory cells. Most alloreactive clones went unmapped to unstimulated subsets; only a minor fraction mapped. The diversity of naive T cells seemed greater than that of memory cells, and their alloresponse contribution seemed major. With siplizumab, mappable alloreactive CD4+ clones averaged roughly 65% Treg-derived, versus 25% to 30% in controls.

Worth noting for this clone: Its antigen is currently unknown.

Clones were read by immunoSEQ multiplex PCR, and TCRdb kept only the in-frame ones, dropping some. The sample lists approximately 91,000 clones, approximately 95% occurring once. The receptor was derived from a human donor in good health. The sample consisted of CD8+ T cells sorted from blood.

CDR3 coding DNA: TGTGCCAGCAGCTTACCGGGAAGCTCCTACGAGCAGTACTTC. Translated, it gives CASSLPGSSYEQYF. The chain has TRBV7-9 and TRBJ2-7; maybe TRBD2 (5 bases). Germline V gives CDR1 SEHNR, CDR2 FQNEAQ (reference sequence). The CDR3 runs 14 residues. Trimming took off 2 bases at V and 0 bases at J, with 8 bases between the two ends.